This entry describes one T cell receptor beta chain. Its cognate antigen is unknown. The sample is drawn from a study of T-cell reconstitution after alpha-beta-depleted transplantation in children. The study, taken as a whole, reports: Several patients had high TCRbeta diversity at day 60; it came from surviving recipient T cells and thymic progenitors. At one year after transplant, newly produced T cells mostly accounted for T-cell counts and diversity. Reportedly, only several hundred clones from non-depleted graft cells drove alpha-beta T-cell counts at about two months.

Unique molecular identifiers were built into the TCRbeta library. TCRdb fed the PCR reads into MiXCR, producing one record per CDR3 protein. There are about 610,000 distinct CDR3 sequences in the sample; 27% occur only once, and 36% lies in the top ten. The origin of this receptor is a boy under three years old with Wiskott-Aldrich syndrome, due to receive a stem cell transplant. The sample was PBMCs, taken before TCRalphabeta/CD19-depleted stem cell transplant.

CDR3 sequence: CSARVGGITYEQFF. CDR3 DNA: TGCAGTGCTAGAGTGGGCGGGATAACCTATGAGCAGTTCTTC. This chain connects TRBV20-1 to TRBJ2-1, with a tentative D call TRBD2 (6 bases). The germline CDR1 and CDR2 sequences are DFQATT and SNEGSKA (reference sequence). The CDR3 length is 14 residues. V was pared by 1 base and J by 8 bases, with 15 bases between.